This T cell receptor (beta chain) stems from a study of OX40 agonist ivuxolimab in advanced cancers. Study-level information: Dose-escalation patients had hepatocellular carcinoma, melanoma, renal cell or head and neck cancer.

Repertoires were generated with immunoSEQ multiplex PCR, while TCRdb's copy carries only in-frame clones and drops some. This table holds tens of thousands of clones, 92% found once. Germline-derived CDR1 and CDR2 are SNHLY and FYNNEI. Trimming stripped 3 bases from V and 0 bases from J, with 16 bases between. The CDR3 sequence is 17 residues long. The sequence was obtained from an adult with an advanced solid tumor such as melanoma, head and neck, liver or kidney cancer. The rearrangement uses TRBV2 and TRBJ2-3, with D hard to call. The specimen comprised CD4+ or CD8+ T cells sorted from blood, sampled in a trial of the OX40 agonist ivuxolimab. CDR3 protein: CASSEWVEPSSTDTQYF. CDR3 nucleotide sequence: TGTGCCAGCAGTGAGTGGGTAGAGCCATCTAGCACAGATACGCAGTATTTT.